Given below is one T cell receptor (beta chain) in context. Its antigen remains unknown. The CDR3 spans 15 residues. V dropped 2 bases and J dropped 3 bases, with 10 bases sitting between them. Germline V gives CDR1 LNHNV, CDR2 YYDKDF (reference sequence). Using immunoSEQ multiplex PCR, the repertoire was profiled, and TCRdb retains in-frame clones only, with some absent. The sample holds over 60,000 clones; about nine tenths are singletons and the top ten take 6.5% to 8%. This sample is part of a study of graft-versus-host responses after intestinal transplantation. About the study: Every one of the recipients received anti-thymocyte globulin induction and afterwards took tacrolimus and steroids for around three years.

The study, taken as a whole, reports: Ileal or blood samples showed some GvH clones first, and such clones were also found in recipient marrow.

Sequenced here: bone marrow, sampled less than 750 days after intestinal transplantation. This TCR came from a human patient who received an intestinal transplant, so some T cells may come from the graft donor. The J gene is TRBJ1-4, the V gene TRBV15; D not certain. The CDR3 DNA follows: TGTGCCACCAGCAGACGATCGGGTCCTAATGAAAAACTGTTTTTT. It translates to CATSRRSGPNEKLFF.